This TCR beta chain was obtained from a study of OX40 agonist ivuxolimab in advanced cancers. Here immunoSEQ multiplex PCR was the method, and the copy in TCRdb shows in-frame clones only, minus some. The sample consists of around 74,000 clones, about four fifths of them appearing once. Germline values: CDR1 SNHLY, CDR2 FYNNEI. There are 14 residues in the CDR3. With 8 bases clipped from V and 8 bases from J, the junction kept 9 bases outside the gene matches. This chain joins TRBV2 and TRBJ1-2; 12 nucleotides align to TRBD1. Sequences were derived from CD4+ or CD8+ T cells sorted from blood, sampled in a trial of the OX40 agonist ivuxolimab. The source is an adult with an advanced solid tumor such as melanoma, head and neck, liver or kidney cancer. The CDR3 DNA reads TGTGCCAGCGGAAGGGACAGGGGGCGCGAGGGCTACACCTTC. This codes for CASGRDRGREGYTF.